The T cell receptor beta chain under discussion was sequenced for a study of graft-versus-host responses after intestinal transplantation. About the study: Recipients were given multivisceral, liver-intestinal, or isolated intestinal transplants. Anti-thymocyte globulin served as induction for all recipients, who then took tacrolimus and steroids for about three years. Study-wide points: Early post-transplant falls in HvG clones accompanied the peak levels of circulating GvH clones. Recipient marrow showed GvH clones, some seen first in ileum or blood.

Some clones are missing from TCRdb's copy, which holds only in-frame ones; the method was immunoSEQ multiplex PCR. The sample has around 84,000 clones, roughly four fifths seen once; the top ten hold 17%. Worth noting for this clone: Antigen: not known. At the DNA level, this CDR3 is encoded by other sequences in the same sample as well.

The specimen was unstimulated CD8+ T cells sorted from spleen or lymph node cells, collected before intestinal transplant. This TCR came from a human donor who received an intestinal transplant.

The CDR3 loop reads CASSEGSNQPQHF. DNA of the CDR3: TGTGCCAGCAGTGAGGGGAGCAATCAGCCCCAGCATTTT. The gene calls are TRBV6-4 and TRBJ1-5, with D unclear. CDR3 size: 13 residues. Germline CDR1 and CDR2: MRHNA and SNTAGT. The V gene lost 3 bases and the J gene lost 1 base, with 4 bases spanning the gap.